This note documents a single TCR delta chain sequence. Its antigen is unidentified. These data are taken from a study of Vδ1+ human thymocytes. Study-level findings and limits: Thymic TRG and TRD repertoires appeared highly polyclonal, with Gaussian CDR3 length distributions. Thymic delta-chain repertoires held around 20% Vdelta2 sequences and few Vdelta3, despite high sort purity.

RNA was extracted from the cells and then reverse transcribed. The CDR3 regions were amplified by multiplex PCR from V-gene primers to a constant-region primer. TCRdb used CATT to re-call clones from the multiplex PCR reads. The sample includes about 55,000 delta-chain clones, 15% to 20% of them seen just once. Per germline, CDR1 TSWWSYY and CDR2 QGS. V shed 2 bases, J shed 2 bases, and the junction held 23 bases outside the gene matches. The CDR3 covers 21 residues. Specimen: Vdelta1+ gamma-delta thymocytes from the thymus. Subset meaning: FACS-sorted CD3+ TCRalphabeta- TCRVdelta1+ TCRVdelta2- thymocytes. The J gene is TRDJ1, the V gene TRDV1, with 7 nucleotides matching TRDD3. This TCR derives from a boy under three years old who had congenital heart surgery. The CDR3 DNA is TGTGCTCTTGGGGAATCGACCGGCGGGTTACTGGGGATCCCCCGAACCGATAAACTCATCTTT. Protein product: CALGESTGGLLGIPRTDKLIF.